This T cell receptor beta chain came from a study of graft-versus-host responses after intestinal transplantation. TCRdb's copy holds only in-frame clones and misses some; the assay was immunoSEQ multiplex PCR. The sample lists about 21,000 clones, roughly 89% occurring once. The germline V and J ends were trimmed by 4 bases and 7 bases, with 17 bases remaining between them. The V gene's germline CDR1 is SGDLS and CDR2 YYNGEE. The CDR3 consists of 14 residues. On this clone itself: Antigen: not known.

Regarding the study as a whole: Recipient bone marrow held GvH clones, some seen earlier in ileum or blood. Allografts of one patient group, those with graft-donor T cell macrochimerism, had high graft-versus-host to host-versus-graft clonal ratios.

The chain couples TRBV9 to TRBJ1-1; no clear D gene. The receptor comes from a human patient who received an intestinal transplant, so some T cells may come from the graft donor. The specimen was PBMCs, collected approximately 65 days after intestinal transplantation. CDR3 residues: CASSPLEGLGEAFF. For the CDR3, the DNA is TGTGCCAGCAGCCCACTAGAGGGCTTGGGTGAAGCTTTCTTT.